The sequence of this T cell receptor (beta chain) was determined in a study of cytomegalovirus exposure and HLA in healthy donors (dated by TCRdb to about 2017). Concerning the study at large: An earlier analysis of 587 of the donors reported about 260 Gb of sequence data and 117 million unique TCR beta sequences obtained from 180 million or so T cells. On average, around 200,000 unique TCR beta nucleotide sequences were sequenced per donor among 300 to 500 genotyped donors of the cohort, with 15% to 20% of those sequences being non-productive. Besides the first cohort of hundreds of subjects, a separate validation cohort made up of 120 different subjects was used. Every discovery cohort repertoire had been produced on one sequencing platform. To predict cytomegalovirus infection status, the study combined high-throughput TCR immunosequencing, statistical association of individual TCRs with disease status, and machine learning. About 300 gigabases of sequencing data and tens of millions of unique TCR sequences were included in an early release covering 550 to 800 HLA-typed donors. Of the 350 to 400 genotyped donors, over 65% fell in the genetic ancestry cluster associated with self-reported Caucasian donors. Donor age, sex, ethnicity and CMV serostatus were compiled alongside the repertoire data. Genome-wide SNP genotypes for about 60% of the 666 donors were used in a later genetic analysis, which treated that subset as a discovery cohort. The number of typed donors differed by locus: about 629-640 for A, B, C, DRB1 and DQB1; 500 to 550 for DQA1; 606 for DPA1; and roughly 450 for DPB1. Using immunosequencing, the study profiled T cell repertoires from 666 subjects and related those repertoires to cytomegalovirus serostatus. A later analysis re-examined previously published TCR beta repertoires from 500 to 700 donors and added high-resolution HLA genotyping to investigate patterns of TCR occurrence. The aim of the study was to test whether cataloging public T cell receptors could identify signatures of past pathogen exposure. HLA typing covered class I and class II loci at four-digit resolution. Rather than drawing on any new phenotypic data, the later analysis identified candidate immune exposures from TCR beta sequences and the way those sequences occurred across donors. Because of strong linkage in the cohort, four to six DR-DQ haplotypes were treated as single units for association and clustering. To decide whether each TCR beta V gene segment behaved as functional or pseudogenic, an earlier analysis of nearly 600 of the donors relied on high-throughput TCR beta sequencing.

The germline V gene gives CDR1 as SGHAT and CDR2 as FQNNGV. Including cysteine and phenylalanine, the CDR3 has 15 amino acids. CDR3 DNA only is kept here, 45 bases in frame from base 1. The junction shows trimming of 2 bases on V and 6 bases on J, and the gene matches do not reach 9 bases of it. The receptor library was made with the immunoSEQ multiplex PCR assay. For the multiplex PCR, a mixture combining 60 forward primers for TCR Vbeta segments and 13 reverse primers for TCR Jbeta segments was used. Amplification of the CDR3 region of rearranged TCR beta genes was performed with a multiplex PCR assay on genomic DNA. The Illumina HiSeq System was used to sequence the amplified TCR beta libraries as 87-base-pair reads. The study's processing was this. A later analysis counted some 80 million unique TCR beta chains across the roughly 700 repertoires, and around 9.9 million of these chains were shared by at least two donors. Raw reads were error-corrected and collapsed into unique sequences with a nearest-neighbor algorithm that merged closely related sequences to remove PCR and sequencing errors. Alignment of CDR3 sequences to IMGT reference sequences was used to assign V, D and J gene segments. Each retained sequence needed at least a six-nucleotide match to both a V gene segment and a J gene segment. Rearrangements were called productive when the CDR3 lacked stop codons and stayed in frame with V and J; all others were non-productive. Following IMGT convention, CDR3 was defined as the stretch from the second conserved V-encoded cysteine up to the conserved J-encoded phenylalanine. The earlier analysis of about 620 of the donors excluded sequences that lacked an unambiguous match to a single V gene segment. An earlier analysis of a few hundred of the donors called V segments functional above 56.7% productive rearrangements and segregating when the between-donor standard deviation exceeded 5%. A statistical classification framework was built for diagnosing cytomegalovirus status from the catalog of TCR beta chain sequences. In a later analysis, V and J genes were assigned by comparing TCR nucleotide sequences against IMGT/GENE-DB human TR gene sequences. A later analysis assigned CDR3 sequences and most-parsimonious VDJ recombination scenarios with the TCRdist pipeline. A later analysis defined each TCR beta chain by its CDR3 amino acid sequence plus V-gene family, and excluded reads lacking a unique V-gene family. In a later analysis, 450 to 600 highly shared, low-generation-probability nucleotide sequences were removed to address suspected cross-contamination and a sequencing artifact. In a later analysis, a clonal expansion index for each public chain was calculated from normalized within-repertoire ranks of inferred template counts. In a later analysis, generation probabilities were computed with a VDJ recombination model fitted to out-of-frame rearrangements, and the resulting probabilities were checked against IGoR. In a later analysis, TCR-TCR, TCR-HLA and TCR-CMV co-occurrence was scored with hypergeometric tests, and a repertoire-size bias correction was applied to TCR pairs. False discovery rates were estimated in a later analysis by permuting HLA or CMV assignments 20 times. In a later analysis, co-occurring TCRs were grouped using DBSCAN, with TCRdist sequence similarity added in when clustering inside HLA-allele-positive subsets. Co-occurrence clustering excluded repertoires with fewer than 30,000 or more than 120,000 public chains, plus five with anomalous nucleotide sharing. Sourced from immuneACCESS, this table was stored by TCRdb with only in-frame sequences that have V and J called. A share of the clones is absent; for the studies checked, an unresolved V gene accounts for under half, and the remainder has no known explanation. The V and J calls and the clone size are those of that table, but D and trimming were determined from the DNA. The sample table contains a few hundred thousand clones; only one count was recorded for 70% to 80% of them. Around 16% of the sample rests with the top ten.

In the case of this clone: Its antigen is still unknown. Within one base of it there is no much larger clone, and no base qualities were kept.

The cohort comprised approximately 700 healthy bone marrow donors. At the time of sampling, every cohort member was nominally healthy, though immune exposures that went unrecorded were likely present. The donor tested CMV seronegative, placing the donor among the 300 to 400 seronegative members of the cohort. A peripheral blood sample was provided by each donor, and peripheral blood mononuclear cells were used for TCR beta sequencing. Genomic DNA was extracted from the blood cell samples with the Qiagen DNeasy Blood Extraction Kit. Broad study findings and their caveats: Strong co-occurrence of HLA alleles, especially DR and DQ, made assigning TCR associations to individual alleles difficult. Roughly uniform sequencing depth across donors was assumed in presence/absence analyses, although this assumption may not hold. Because the 87-base-pair reads could not distinguish some IMGT-functional V segments, including TRBV6-2 and TRBV6-3, those segments were excluded. Specific HLA alleles were associated with roughly 17,000 TCR beta sequences at a false discovery rate of 0.05 in a later analysis. An earlier analysis of approximately 590 of the donors showed that most TCR beta V segments appeared in productive rearrangements either about 87% or about 30% of the time, which broadly matched IMGT annotations. Linkage disequilibrium might explain the correlated functional status among segregating V segments, but an unknown experimental factor could not be excluded. About 15 rarely observed V segments, including chromosome 9 orphons, were excluded from the earlier analysis of 550 to 700 of the donors because counts were too low. A further reported finding was that TCR beta sequences accurately predicted the HLA-A and HLA-B alleles for most subjects in the first cohort. Several of the top co-occurrence clusters appeared to be linked to parvovirus B19, influenza, CMV and Epstein-Barr virus, according to a later analysis. The cohort was sequenced for TCR beta chains only, and without alpha or paired-chain data the features that could be detected were limited. The authors suggested that the approach could potentially be extended to other disease states and immunological phenotypes. In a later analysis, HLA-associated TCR beta chains showed more clonal expansion and lower generation probabilities than non-associated chains that were equally common. Three of the identified cytomegalovirus-associated TCR beta chains were confirmed in vitro to be specific for cytomegalovirus antigens. Because HLA typing was unavailable for some donors at each locus, only the typed subset was used in association tests. In a later analysis, TCR association rates were found to vary across HLA loci, with the most associated TCRs seen for DRB1 alleles and the fewest for HLA-C alleles. Immune exposure information for the cohort was limited to CMV serostatus. Cytomegalovirus status was reported to be diagnosed by the classifier with high specificity and sensitivity in both the original and validation cohorts. In a later genetic analysis, a missense DCLRE1C variant was associated with V-gene and J-gene trimming of TCR beta chains, and the association was replicated in an independent cohort. Most TCR sequences were seen in very few donors, while some public TCRs were found in many individuals. A cluster of highly shared sequence variants was judged likely to be a technical artifact of the sequencing pipeline. In a later genetic analysis, fewer N-insertions in productive TCRs were reported among donors in an Asian-associated ancestry cluster than the roughly 700-donor mean. A later analysis found that most CMV-associated TCR beta chains appeared HLA-restricted, with HLA associations seemingly driven largely by CMV exposure. The study listed 170 or so TCR beta chains as associated with cytomegalovirus.

This sequence originates from a man aged 40-50 years in good health and CMV-seronegative. The chain is assembled from TRBV11-2 and TRBJ2-7; TRBD1 matches 8 bases in the middle. The sample taken for sequencing was PBMCs. The nucleotide sequence reads TGTGCCAGCAGCTTACTCTGGACAGGGTCTACCGAGCAGTACTTC. This yields the protein CASSLLWTGSTEQYF.